Listed here are 2 T cell receptor beta chains from one sample, sequenced in a study of blood T cell repertoires in COVID-19 (dated by TCRdb to about 2020). Libraries were constructed by the immunoSEQ multiplex PCR assay. This is the immuneACCESS table as TCRdb keeps it, with only in-frame sequences that have V and J called. A part of the clones is gone; compared with another copy, unresolved V genes explain less than half, and the rest is unexplained. This sample comprises about 59,000 clones, about 88% of them detected only once. More than 4.5% of the sample is taken by the ten largest. Sequencing was done on a sample of peripheral blood. These TCRs come from a man older than 75 in a cohort sampled during active COVID-19.

CDR3 DNA sequence: TGTGCCTGGAGTGCCCCCTGGACAGGGGGGGCGGGCTATGGCTACACCTTC. Protein: CAWSAPWTGGAGYGYTF. V usage is TRBV30 and J usage is TRBJ1-2; 10 nucleotides match TRBD1. Trimming cost V 1 base and J 4 bases; bases outside gene matches: 12. The germline CDR1 and CDR2 sequences are GTSNPN and SVGIG (reference sequence). The CDR3 loop spans 17 amino acids.

A remark on this clone: One end of the junction fails to match germline, which may point to a read error. The rearrangement joins TRBV7-9 to TRBJ1-3, with 7 bases that match TRBD1. Germline lookup yields CDR1 SEHNR and CDR2 FQNEAQ (reference sequence). The CDR3 totals 14 residues. In DNA form, the CDR3 reads TGTGCGAGCAGTAGCACAGGGGCTGGAAACACCATATATTTT. Protein: CASSSTGAGNTIYF.